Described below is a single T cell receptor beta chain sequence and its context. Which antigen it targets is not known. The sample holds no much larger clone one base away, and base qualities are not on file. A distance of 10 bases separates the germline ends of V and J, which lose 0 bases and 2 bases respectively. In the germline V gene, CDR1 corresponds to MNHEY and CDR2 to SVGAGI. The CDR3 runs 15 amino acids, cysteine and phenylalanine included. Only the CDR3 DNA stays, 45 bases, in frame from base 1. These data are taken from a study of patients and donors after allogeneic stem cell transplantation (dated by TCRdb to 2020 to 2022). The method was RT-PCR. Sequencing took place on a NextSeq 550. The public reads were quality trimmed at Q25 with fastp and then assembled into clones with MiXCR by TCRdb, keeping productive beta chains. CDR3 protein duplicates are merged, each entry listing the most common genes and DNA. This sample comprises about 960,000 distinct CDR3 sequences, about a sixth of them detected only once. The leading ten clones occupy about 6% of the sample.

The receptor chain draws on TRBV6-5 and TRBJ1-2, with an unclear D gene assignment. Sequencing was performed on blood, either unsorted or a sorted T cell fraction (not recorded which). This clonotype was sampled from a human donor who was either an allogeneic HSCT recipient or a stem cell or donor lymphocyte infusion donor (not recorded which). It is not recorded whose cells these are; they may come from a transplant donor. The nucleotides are TGTGCCAGCAGTTACTCTGGGCAGGTCAACTATGGCTACACCTTC. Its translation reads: CASSYSGQVNYGYTF.